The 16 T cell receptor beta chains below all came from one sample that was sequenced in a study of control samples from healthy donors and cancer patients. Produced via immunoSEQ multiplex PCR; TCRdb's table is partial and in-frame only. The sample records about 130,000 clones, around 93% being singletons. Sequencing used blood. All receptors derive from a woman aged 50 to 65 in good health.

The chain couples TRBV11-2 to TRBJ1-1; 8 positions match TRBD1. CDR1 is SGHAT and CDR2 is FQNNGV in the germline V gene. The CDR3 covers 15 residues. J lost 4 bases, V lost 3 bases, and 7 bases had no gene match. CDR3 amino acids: CASSFGQGGSTEAFF. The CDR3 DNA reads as TGTGCCAGCAGCTTCGGACAGGGAGGCAGCACTGAAGCTTTCTTT.

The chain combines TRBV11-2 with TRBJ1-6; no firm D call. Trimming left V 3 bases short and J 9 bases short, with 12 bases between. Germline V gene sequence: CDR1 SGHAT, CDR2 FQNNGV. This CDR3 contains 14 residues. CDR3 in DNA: TGTGCCAGCAGCTTCGGAGTTAAGGGTTCACCCCTCCACTTT. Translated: CASSFGVKGSPLHF.

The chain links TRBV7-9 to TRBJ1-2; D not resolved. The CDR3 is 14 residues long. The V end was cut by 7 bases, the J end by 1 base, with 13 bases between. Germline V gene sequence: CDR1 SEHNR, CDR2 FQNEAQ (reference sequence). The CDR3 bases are TGTGCCAGCACCTCCTGGGAGGATAACTATGGCTACACCTTC. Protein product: CASTSWEDNYGYTF. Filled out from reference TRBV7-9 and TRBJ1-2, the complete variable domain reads DTGVSQNPRHKITKRGQNVTFRCDPISEHNRLYWYRQTLGQGPEFLTYFQNEAQLEKSRLLSDRFSAERPKGSFSTLEIQRTEQGDSAMYLCASTSWEDNYGYTFGSGTRLTVV.

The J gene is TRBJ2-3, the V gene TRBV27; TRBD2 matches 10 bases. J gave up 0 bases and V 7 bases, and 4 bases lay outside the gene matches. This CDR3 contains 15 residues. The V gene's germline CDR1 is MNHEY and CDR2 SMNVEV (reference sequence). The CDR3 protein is CASKMTSGSTDTQYF. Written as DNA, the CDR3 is TGTGCCAGCAAGATGACTAGCGGGAGCACAGATACGCAGTATTTT.

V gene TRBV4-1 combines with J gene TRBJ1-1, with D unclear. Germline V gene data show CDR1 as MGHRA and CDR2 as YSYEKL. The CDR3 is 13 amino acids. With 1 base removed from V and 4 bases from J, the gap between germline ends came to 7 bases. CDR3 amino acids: CASSQAPGTEAFF. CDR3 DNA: TGCGCCAGCAGCCAAGCGCCTGGCACTGAAGCTTTCTTT.

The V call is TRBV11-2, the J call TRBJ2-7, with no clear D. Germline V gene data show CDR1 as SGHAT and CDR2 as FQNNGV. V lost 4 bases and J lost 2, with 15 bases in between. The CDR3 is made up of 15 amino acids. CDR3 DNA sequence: TGTGCCAGCAGCTCCGAGGACGAAGCCGCCTACGAGCAGTACTTC. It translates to CASSSEDEAAYEQYF.

DNA of the CDR3: TGTGCCAGCAGTTCGATCGGCGATCGGGAGGTCTACGAGCAGTACTTC. Protein: CASSSIGDREVYEQYF. This chain connects TRBV28 to TRBJ2-7, with 7 bases matching TRBD2. Germline CDR1 reads MDHEN; CDR2 reads SYDVKM. The CDR3 runs to 16 residues. Trimming removed 4 bases from V and 3 bases from J; junction bases left unmatched: 12.

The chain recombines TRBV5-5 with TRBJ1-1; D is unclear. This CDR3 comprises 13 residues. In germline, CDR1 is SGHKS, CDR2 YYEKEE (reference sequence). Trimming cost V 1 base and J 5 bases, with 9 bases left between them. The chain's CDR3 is CASSLRRGTEAFF. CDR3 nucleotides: TGTGCCAGCAGCTTGAGACGCGGAACTGAAGCTTTCTTT.

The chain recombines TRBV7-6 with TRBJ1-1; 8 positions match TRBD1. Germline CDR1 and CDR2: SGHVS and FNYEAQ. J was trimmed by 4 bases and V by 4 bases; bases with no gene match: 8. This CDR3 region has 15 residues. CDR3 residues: CASSSGGGAGTEAFF. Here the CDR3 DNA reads TGTGCCAGCAGCTCAGGGGGCGGGGCCGGCACTGAAGCTTTCTTT.

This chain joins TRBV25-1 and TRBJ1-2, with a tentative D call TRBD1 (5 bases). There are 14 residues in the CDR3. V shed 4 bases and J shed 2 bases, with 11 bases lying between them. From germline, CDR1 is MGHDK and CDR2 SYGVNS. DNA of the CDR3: TGTGCCAGCAGTGTAATGGAGGGGAACTATGGCTACACCTTC. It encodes CASSVMEGNYGYTF.

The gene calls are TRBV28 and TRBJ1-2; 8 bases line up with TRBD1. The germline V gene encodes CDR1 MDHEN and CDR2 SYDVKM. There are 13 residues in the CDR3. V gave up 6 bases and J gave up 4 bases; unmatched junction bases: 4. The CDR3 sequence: CASRTGASYGYTF. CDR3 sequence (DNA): TGTGCCAGCAGGACAGGGGCAAGCTATGGCTACACCTTC.

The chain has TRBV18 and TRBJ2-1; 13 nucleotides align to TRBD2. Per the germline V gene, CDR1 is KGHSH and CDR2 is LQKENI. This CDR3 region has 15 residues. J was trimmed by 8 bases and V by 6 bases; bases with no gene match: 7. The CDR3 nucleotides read TGTGCCAGCTCCCCGACTAGCGGGAGGAGGGATGAGCAGTTCTTC. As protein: CASSPTSGRRDEQFF.

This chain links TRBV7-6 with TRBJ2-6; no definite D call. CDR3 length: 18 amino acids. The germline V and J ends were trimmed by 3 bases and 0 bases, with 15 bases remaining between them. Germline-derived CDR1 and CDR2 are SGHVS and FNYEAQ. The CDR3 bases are TGTGCCAGCAGCTTTAGCCCCCCGATGCTCTCTGGGGCCAACGTCCTGACTTTC. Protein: CASSFSPPMLSGANVLTF. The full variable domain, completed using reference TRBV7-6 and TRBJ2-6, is GAGVSQSPRYKVTKRGQDVALRCDPISGHVSLYWYRQALGQGPEFLTYFNYEAQQDKSGLPNDRFSAERPEGSISTLTIQRTEQRDSAMYRCASSFSPPMLSGANVLTFGAGSRLTVL.

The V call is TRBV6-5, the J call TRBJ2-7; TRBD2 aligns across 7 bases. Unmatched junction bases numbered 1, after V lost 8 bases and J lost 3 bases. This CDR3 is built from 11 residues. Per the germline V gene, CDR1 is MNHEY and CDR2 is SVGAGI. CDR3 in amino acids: CASGGDYEQYF. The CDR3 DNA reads TGTGCCAGCGGGGGGGACTACGAGCAGTACTTC.

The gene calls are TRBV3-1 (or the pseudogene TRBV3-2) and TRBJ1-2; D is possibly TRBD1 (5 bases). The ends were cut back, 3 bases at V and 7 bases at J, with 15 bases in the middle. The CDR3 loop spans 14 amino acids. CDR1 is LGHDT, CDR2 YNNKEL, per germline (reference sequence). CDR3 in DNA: TGTGCCAGCAGCCACCCCCAGCCGGGACGTGGCTACACCTTC. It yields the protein CASSHPQPGRGYTF.

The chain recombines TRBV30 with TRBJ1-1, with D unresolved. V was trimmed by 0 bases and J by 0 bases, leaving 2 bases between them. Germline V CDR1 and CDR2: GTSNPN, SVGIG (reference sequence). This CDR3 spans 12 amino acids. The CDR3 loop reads CAWSVVNTEAFF. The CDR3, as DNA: TGTGCCTGGAGTGTAGTGAACACTGAAGCTTTCTTT.